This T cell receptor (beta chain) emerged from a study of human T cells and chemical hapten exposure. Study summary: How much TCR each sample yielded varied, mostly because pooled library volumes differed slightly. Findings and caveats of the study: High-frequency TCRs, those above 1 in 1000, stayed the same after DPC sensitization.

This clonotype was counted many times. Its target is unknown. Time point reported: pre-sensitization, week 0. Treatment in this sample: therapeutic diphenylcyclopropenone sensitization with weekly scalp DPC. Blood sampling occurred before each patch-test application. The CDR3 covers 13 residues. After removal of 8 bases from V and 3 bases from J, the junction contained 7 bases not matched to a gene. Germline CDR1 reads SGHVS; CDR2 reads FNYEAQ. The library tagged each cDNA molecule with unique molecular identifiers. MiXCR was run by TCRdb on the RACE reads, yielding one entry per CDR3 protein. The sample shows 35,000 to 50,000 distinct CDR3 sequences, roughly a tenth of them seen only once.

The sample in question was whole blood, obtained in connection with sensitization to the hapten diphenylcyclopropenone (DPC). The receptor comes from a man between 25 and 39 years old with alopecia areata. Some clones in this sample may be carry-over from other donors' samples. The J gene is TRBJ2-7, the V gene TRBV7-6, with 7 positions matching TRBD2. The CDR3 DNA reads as TGTGCCAGCGGAGCGGGGCCTATCTACGAGCAGTACTTC. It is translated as CASGAGPIYEQYF.